These T cell receptor beta chains were read from a single sample in a study of blood T cell repertoires in COVID-19. Some clones are missing from TCRdb's copy, which holds only in-frame ones; the method was immunoSEQ multiplex PCR. The table records approximately 170,000 clones, 70% to 90% of them present only once. Sequences were obtained from peripheral blood. The receptors were gathered from a human donor in a cohort sampled during active COVID-19. The CDR3 runs from the conserved cysteine through the conserved F or W. D genes are given only for firm matches. For some rows the clone size is stated as once, few or many, or as a class when expanded; others skip it.

J: TRBJ2-5
size: few
D: TRBD2
V: TRBV27
CDR3: CASSLSHGGRETQYF
DNA: TGTGCCAGCAGTTTATCCCACGGCGGGAGAGAGACCCAGTACTTC

J: TRBJ2-7
size: -
D: -
V: TRBV28
CDR3: CASSGRAERFEQYF
DNA: TGTGCCAGCAGTGGGAGAGCAGAGCGATTCGAGCAGTACTTC

J: TRBJ2-2
size: -
D: TRBD1
V: TRBV5-1
CDR3: CASSSGDSTLNTGELFF
DNA: TGCGCCAGCAGCTCCGGGGACAGCACTCTGAACACCGGGGAGCTGTTTTTT

J: TRBJ1-6
size: few
D: TRBD1
V: TRBV5-4
CDR3: CASSAGQYDSPLHF
DNA: TGTGCCAGCAGCGCGGGACAGTATGATTCACCCCTCCACTTT

J: TRBJ2-7
size: -
D: -
V: TRBV5-4
CDR3: CASSLAGRLGREQYF
DNA: TGTGCCAGCAGCTTGGCGGGTCGGCTAGGGAGGGAGCAGTACTTC

J: TRBJ2-7
size: -
D: TRBD2
V: TRBV27
CDR3: CASSFGRASYEQYF
DNA: TGTGCCAGCAGCTTCGGGAGGGCTTCCTACGAGCAGTACTTC

J: TRBJ2-2
size: -
D: TRBD2
V: TRBV11-2
CDR3: CASGGGRWTGELFF
DNA: TGTGCCAGCGGAGGCGGGAGGTGGACCGGGGAGCTGTTTTTT

J: TRBJ2-7
size: -
D: -
V: TRBV6-2/TRBV6-3
CDR3: CASSNLYGQGIDEQYF
DNA: TGTGCCAGCAGTAATTTATACGGGCAGGGTATCGACGAGCAGTACTTC

J: TRBJ2-7
size: -
D: -
V: TRBV7-9
CDR3: CASGDHYEQYF
DNA: TGTGCCTCCGGAGACCACTACGAGCAGTACTTC

J: TRBJ2-7
size: -
D: TRBD1
V: TRBV5-1
CDR3: CASSFPTGGAEQYF
DNA: TGCGCCAGCAGCTTCCCGACAGGGGGCGCCGAGCAGTACTTC

J: TRBJ1-1
size: -
D: TRBD1
V: TRBV6-1
CDR3: CASSEAPTGENTEAFF
DNA: TGTGCCAGCAGTGAAGCTCCGACAGGGGAGAACACTGAAGCTTTCTTT

J: TRBJ2-1
size: -
D: -
V: TRBV7-2
CDR3: CASSFSAFDEQFF
DNA: TGTGCCAGCAGCTTTAGTGCTTTCGATGAGCAGTTCTTC

J: TRBJ1-1
size: -
D: -
V: TRBV6-5
CDR3: CASFDTNTEAFF
DNA: TGTGCCAGTTTTGACACGAACACTGAAGCTTTCTTT

J: TRBJ2-5
size: -
D: -
V: TRBV6-6
CDR3: CASSAIRGVPQETQYF
DNA: TGTGCCAGCAGTGCTATCCGGGGTGTCCCCCAAGAGACCCAGTACTTC

J: TRBJ1-1
size: -
D: -
V: TRBV30
CDR3: CAWSVMSGTEAFF
DNA: TGTGCCTGGAGTGTAATGTCGGGCACTGAAGCTTTCTTT

J: TRBJ2-1
size: -
D: TRBD2
V: TRBV7-3
CDR3: CASSLNIRGLGEQFF
DNA: TGTGCCAGCAGCTTAAATATTCGAGGACTAGGTGAGCAGTTCTTC

J: TRBJ2-2
size: few
D: -
V: TRBV7-3
CDR3: CASSLTGDGTGELFF
DNA: TGTGCCAGCAGCTTAACCGGGGATGGCACCGGGGAGCTGTTTTTT

J: TRBJ2-1
size: -
D: TRBD2
V: TRBV6-2/TRBV6-3
CDR3: CASSYLAGEVNEQFF
DNA: TGTGCCAGCAGTTACCTAGCGGGAGAGGTCAATGAGCAGTTCTTC

J: TRBJ2-3
size: -
D: TRBD2
V: TRBV6-6
CDR3: CASSRAGEWDTQYF
DNA: TGTGCCAGCAGCAGAGCGGGAGAATGGGATACGCAGTATTTT

J: TRBJ1-2
size: -
D: TRBD1
V: TRBV10-3
CDR3: CAISEFGQGSGYTF
DNA: TGTGCCATCAGTGAGTTCGGACAGGGGTCTGGCTACACCTTC

J: TRBJ1-1
size: -
D: -
V: TRBV7-2
CDR3: CASSLRNGWRTEAFF
DNA: TGTGCCAGCAGCCTCCGGAACGGGTGGAGGACTGAAGCTTTCTTT

J: TRBJ1-1
size: -
D: TRBD1
V: TRBV6-2/TRBV6-3
CDR3: CASSRGTENTEAFF
DNA: TGTGCCAGCAGCCGAGGGACAGAGAACACTGAAGCTTTCTTT

J: TRBJ1-1
size: once
D: -
V: TRBV10-2
CDR3: CASSESGRGRAEAFF
DNA: TGCGCCAGCAGTGAGTCGGGGAGGGGGAGGGCTGAAGCTTTCTTT

J: TRBJ2-7
size: -
D: TRBD1
V: TRBV29-1
CDR3: CSVAATGAPEQYF
DNA: TGCAGCGTAGCTGCGACAGGGGCTCCCGAGCAGTACTTC

J: TRBJ2-3
size: -
D: TRBD2
V: TRBV6-5
CDR3: CASSYGGRVTDTQYF
DNA: TGTGCCAGCAGTTACGGTGGGAGGGTGACAGATACGCAGTATTTT

J: TRBJ2-1
size: -
D: -
V: TRBV7-9
CDR3: CASSRDRLNYNEQFF
DNA: TGTGCCAGCAGCAGGGACCGACTAAATTACAATGAGCAGTTCTTC

J: TRBJ1-5
size: few
D: -
V: TRBV7-2
CDR3: CASSLMVSDNQPQHF
DNA: TGTGCCAGCAGCTTAATGGTCAGCGATAATCAGCCCCAGCATTTT

J: TRBJ1-1
size: -
D: -
V: TRBV6-5
CDR3: CASRYDRPEAFF
DNA: TGTGCCAGCAGATACGACAGGCCTGAAGCTTTCTTT

J: TRBJ2-1
size: -
D: -
V: TRBV21-1
CDR3: CASSPLRGKRGEQFF
DNA: TGTGCCAGCAGCCCGCTTAGGGGGAAGCGGGGTGAGCAGTTCTTC

J: TRBJ1-5
size: -
D: -
V: TRBV27
CDR3: CASSSRGGMGNQPQHF
DNA: TGTGCCAGCAGTTCGAGGGGGGGAATGGGCAATCAGCCCCAGCATTTT

J: TRBJ1-1
size: -
D: -
V: TRBV5-1
CDR3: CASRIGQPNTEAFF
DNA: TGCGCCAGCCGTATCGGACAGCCCAACACTGAAGCTTTCTTT

J: TRBJ2-1
size: -
D: -
V: TRBV27
CDR3: CASSLGTEQFF
DNA: TGTGCCAGCAGTTTAGGGACAGAGCAGTTCTTC

J: TRBJ2-2
size: -
D: -
V: TRBV7-8
CDR3: CASSLGLAPNTGELFF
DNA: TGTGCCAGCAGCTTAGGCCTAGCGCCGAACACCGGGGAGCTGTTTTTT

J: TRBJ1-2
size: -
D: -
V: TRBV5-6
CDR3: CASSHDARTVGYTF
DNA: TGTGCCAGCAGCCATGACGCCCGGACAGTTGGCTACACCTTC

J: TRBJ1-3
size: -
D: -
V: TRBV5-4
CDR3: CASSVGAGGNTIYF
DNA: TGTGCCAGCAGCGTTGGCGCAGGTGGAAACACCATATATTTT

J: TRBJ2-1
size: once
D: -
V: TRBV9
CDR3: CASSLYDSSSYNEQFF
DNA: TGTGCCAGCAGCTTATACGACTCCAGCTCCTACAATGAGCAGTTCTTC

J: TRBJ2-3
size: -
D: -
V: TRBV9
CDR3: CASSPRRGIDTQYF
DNA: TGTGCCAGCAGCCCCCGTAGGGGGATAGATACGCAGTATTTT

J: TRBJ1-5
size: -
D: -
V: TRBV6-5
CDR3: CASSYDSNQPQHF
DNA: TGTGCCAGCAGTTACGACTCCAATCAGCCCCAGCATTTT

J: TRBJ1-6
size: -
D: -
V: TRBV6-5
CDR3: CASSRQGEHNSPLHF
DNA: TGTGCCAGTAGCCGTCAGGGCGAACATAATTCACCCCTCCACTTT

J: TRBJ2-7
size: -
D: -
V: TRBV18
CDR3: CASSDRLAIYEQYF
DNA: TGTGCCAGCTCAGATAGGCTAGCGATCTACGAGCAGTACTTC

J: TRBJ2-5
size: -
D: -
V: TRBV7-8
CDR3: CASSLEGNQETQYF
DNA: TGTGCCAGCAGCTTAGAGGGGAACCAAGAGACCCAGTACTTC

J: TRBJ1-5
size: -
D: -
V: TRBV6-2/TRBV6-3
CDR3: CASSYSKRGDQPQHF
DNA: TGTGCCAGCAGTTACTCGAAAAGGGGTGATCAGCCCCAGCATTTT

J: TRBJ2-3
size: few
D: TRBD1
V: TRBV5-5
CDR3: CASSLRDRGFTDTQYF
DNA: TGTGCCAGCAGCTTGCGGGACAGGGGGTTCACAGATACGCAGTATTTT

J: TRBJ1-2
size: -
D: TRBD1
V: TRBV29-1
CDR3: CSVAHRGSYTF
DNA: TGCAGCGTTGCCCACAGGGGAAGCTACACCTTC

J: TRBJ1-4
size: once
D: -
V: TRBV6-2/TRBV6-3
CDR3: CASSRTVVNEKLFF
DNA: TGTGCCAGCAGCCGGACAGTGGTCAATGAAAAACTGTTTTTT

J: TRBJ1-2
size: -
D: -
V: TRBV6-5
CDR3: CASSPQRAYGYTF
DNA: TGTGCCAGCAGTCCCCAACGAGCCTATGGCTACACCTTC

J: TRBJ2-3
size: once
D: -
V: TRBV11-2
CDR3: CASSLWQGADTQYF
DNA: TGTGCCAGCAGCTTATGGCAGGGCGCAGATACGCAGTATTTT

J: TRBJ2-4
size: -
D: -
V: TRBV27
CDR3: CASSLSNRRKNIQYF
DNA: TGTGCCAGCAGTTTATCGAACAGGCGCAAAAACATTCAGTACTTC

J: TRBJ2-1
size: -
D: TRBD2
V: TRBV11-3
CDR3: CASSSRRAGGLMDEQFF
DNA: TGTGCCAGCAGCTCGCGAAGAGCGGGAGGGCTTATGGATGAGCAGTTCTTC

J: TRBJ2-7
size: -
D: -
V: TRBV7-2
CDR3: CASSLNIRYEQYF
DNA: TGTGCCAGCAGCTTAAACATACGCTACGAGCAGTACTTC

J: TRBJ2-5
size: -
D: TRBD2
V: TRBV11-2
CDR3: CASSPGLAGAPGETQYF
DNA: TGTGCCAGCAGCCCGGGACTAGCGGGAGCACCAGGGGAGACCCAGTACTTC

J: TRBJ2-1
size: once
D: TRBD2
V: TRBV6-1
CDR3: CASSEGKLAGGRDEQFF
DNA: TGTGCCAGCAGTGAAGGGAAACTAGCGGGGGGGAGGGATGAGCAGTTCTTC

J: TRBJ2-2
size: -
D: -
V: TRBV5-6
CDR3: CASSLGERSNTGELFF
DNA: TGTGCCAGCAGCTTGGGGGAGAGGTCGAACACCGGGGAGCTGTTTTTT

J: TRBJ2-4
size: -
D: TRBD1
V: TRBV24-1
CDR3: CATSDSRTGGDIQYF
DNA: TGTGCCACCAGTGATTCCCGGACAGGGGGGGACATTCAGTACTTC

J: TRBJ1-4
size: -
D: TRBD1
V: TRBV29-1
CDR3: CSVASLTGTGVGEKLFF
DNA: TGCAGCGTCGCCTCCTTGACCGGGACAGGGGTGGGTGAAAAACTGTTTTTT

J: TRBJ2-3
size: once
D: -
V: TRBV7-3
CDR3: CASSLTPSADTQYF
DNA: TGTGCCAGCAGCTTAACTCCTAGCGCAGATACGCAGTATTTT

J: TRBJ1-1
size: -
D: TRBD1
V: TRBV5-4
CDR3: CASSPGQGRRNTEAFF
DNA: TGTGCCAGCAGCCCGGGACAGGGGCGTCGGAACACTGAAGCTTTCTTT

J: TRBJ2-1
size: -
D: -
V: TRBV19
CDR3: CASKKRDNNEQFF
DNA: TGTGCCAGTAAAAAGCGGGACAACAATGAGCAGTTCTTC

J: TRBJ2-3
size: -
D: -
V: TRBV18
CDR3: CASSRGTVQDTQYF
DNA: TGTGCCAGCTCACGCGGGACAGTTCAAGATACGCAGTATTTT